The present entry profiles one T cell receptor (beta chain) with its context. The antigen is undetermined. This is likely a read error, given that the CDR3 carries no conserved phenylalanine or tryptophan at its end. The DNA is left out, because the CDR3 cannot be placed on it with certainty; the CDR3 is given as TCRdb lists it. The germline V gene has CDR1 SQVTM and CDR2 ANQGSEA. Both ends counted, the CDR3 spans 11 residues. The record originates from a study of tumor and adjacent non-tumor tissue in lung cancer. Three rounds of nested PCR, following a modified ARM-PCR protocol, produced the TCRbeta library. A single record per CDR3 protein comes from TCRdb applying MiXCR to the multiplex PCR reads. The sample comprises 75,000 to 95,000 distinct CDR3 sequences, approximately 70% of which are singletons, and 15% to 20% rests with the top ten. Findings and limits, study-wide: Normal lung showed higher cumulative top 100 clone frequency than tumor. Tumor TCR diversity, when higher, was linked to shorter survival.

The template was RNA from unsorted bulk tissue. Donors were chemotherapy-naive, newly diagnosed lung cancer surgical patients in China, August–late 2014. The TCR originated in a man between 60 and 70 years old with non-small cell lung cancer. Material: lung tumor tissue. The chain is built from TRBV29-1 and TRBJ2-7. The CDR3 protein is CSVVSPYEQYC.